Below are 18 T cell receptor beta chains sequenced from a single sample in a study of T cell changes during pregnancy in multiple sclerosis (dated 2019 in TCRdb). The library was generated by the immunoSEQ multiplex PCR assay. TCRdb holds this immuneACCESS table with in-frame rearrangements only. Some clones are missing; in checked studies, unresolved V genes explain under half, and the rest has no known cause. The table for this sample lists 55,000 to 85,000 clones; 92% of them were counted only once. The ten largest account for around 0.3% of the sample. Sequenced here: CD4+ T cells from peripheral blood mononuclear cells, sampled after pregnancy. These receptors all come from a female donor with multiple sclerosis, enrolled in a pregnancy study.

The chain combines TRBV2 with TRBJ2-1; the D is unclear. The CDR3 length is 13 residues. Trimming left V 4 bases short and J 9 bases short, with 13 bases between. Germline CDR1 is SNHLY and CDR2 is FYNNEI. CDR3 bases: TGTGCCAGCAGTGTGGGCTACCGTACTGAGCAGTTCTTC. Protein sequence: CASSVGYRTEQFF.

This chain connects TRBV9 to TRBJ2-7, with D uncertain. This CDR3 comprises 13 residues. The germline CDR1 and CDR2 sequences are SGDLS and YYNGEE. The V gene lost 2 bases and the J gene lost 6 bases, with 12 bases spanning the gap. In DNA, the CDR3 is TGTGCCAGCAGCGTCGCACAATGGAGCGAGCAGTACTTC. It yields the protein CASSVAQWSEQYF.

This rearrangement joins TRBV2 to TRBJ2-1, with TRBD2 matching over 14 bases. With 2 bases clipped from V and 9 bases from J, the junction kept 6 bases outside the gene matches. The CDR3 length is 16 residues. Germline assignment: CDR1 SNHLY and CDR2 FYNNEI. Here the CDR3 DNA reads TGTGCCAGCAGTGAAATGGGACTAGCGGGAGTAGGTGAGCAGTTCTTC. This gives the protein CASSEMGLAGVGEQFF.

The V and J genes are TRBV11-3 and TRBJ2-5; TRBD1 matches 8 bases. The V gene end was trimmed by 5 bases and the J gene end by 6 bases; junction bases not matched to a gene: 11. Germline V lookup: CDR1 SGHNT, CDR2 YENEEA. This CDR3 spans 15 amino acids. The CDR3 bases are TGTGCCAGCAGCGTCGGAGGCGACAGGGGTAAGACCCAGTACTTC. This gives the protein CASSVGGDRGKTQYF.

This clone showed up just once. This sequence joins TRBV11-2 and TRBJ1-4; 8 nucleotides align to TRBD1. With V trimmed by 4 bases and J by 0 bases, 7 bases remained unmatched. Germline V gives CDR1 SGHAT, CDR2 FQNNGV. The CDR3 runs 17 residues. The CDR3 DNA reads TGTGCCAGCAGCTGGGGGGACAGGATAGCAACTAATGAAAAACTGTTTTTT. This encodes CASSWGDRIATNEKLFF.

The CDR3 sequence is CSVEAGQGFAYEQYF. The CDR3 DNA reads as TGCAGCGTTGAAGCGGGACAGGGATTCGCCTACGAGCAGTACTTC. This chain joins TRBV29-1 and TRBJ2-7, with 9 bases that match TRBD1. Germline V gene lookup returns CDR1 SQVTM and CDR2 ANQGSEA. V dropped 1 base and J dropped 2; count of bases not matched to a gene: 6. This CDR3 spans 15 amino acids.

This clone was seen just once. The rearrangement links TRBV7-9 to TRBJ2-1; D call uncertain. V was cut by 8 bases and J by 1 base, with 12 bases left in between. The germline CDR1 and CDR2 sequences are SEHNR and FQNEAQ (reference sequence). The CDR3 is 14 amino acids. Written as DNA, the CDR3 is TGTGCCAGCCGAACTTCGGGTTCCTACAATGAGCAGTTCTTC. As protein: CASRTSGSYNEQFF.

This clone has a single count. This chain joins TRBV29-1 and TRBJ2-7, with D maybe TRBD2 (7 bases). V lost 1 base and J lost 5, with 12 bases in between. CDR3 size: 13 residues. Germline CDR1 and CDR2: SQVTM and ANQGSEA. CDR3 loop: CSVEALGGDEQYF. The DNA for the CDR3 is TGCAGCGTTGAAGCTTTAGGGGGGGACGAGCAGTACTTC.

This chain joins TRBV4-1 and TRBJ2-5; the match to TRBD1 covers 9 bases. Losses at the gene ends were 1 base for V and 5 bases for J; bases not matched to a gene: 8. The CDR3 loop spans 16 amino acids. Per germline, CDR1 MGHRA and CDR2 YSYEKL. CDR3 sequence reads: CASSQAGTGHWETQYF. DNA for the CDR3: TGCGCCAGCAGCCAAGCTGGGACAGGGCATTGGGAGACCCAGTACTTC.

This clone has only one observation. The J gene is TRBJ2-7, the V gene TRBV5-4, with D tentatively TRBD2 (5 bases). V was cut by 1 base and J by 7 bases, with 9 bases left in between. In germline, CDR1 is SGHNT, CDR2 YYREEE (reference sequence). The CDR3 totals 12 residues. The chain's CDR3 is CASSLYGNEQYF. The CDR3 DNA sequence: TGTGCCAGCAGCTTGTACGGGAATGAGCAGTACTTC.

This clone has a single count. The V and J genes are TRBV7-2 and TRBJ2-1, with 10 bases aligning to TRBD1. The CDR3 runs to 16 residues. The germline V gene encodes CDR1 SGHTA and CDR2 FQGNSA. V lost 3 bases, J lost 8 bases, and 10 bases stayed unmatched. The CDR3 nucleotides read TGTGCCAGCAGCTTCCGGTCAGGGACAGGGGAGGATGAGCAGTTCTTC. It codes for CASSFRSGTGEDEQFF.

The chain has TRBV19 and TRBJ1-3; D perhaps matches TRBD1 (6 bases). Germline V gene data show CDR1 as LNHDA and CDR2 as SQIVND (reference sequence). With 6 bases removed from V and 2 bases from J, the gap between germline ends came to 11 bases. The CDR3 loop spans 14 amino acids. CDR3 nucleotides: TGTGCCAGTAGATGGGGGACAACTGGAAACACCATATATTTT. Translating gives CASRWGTTGNTIYF.

The CDR3 spells CASSPGHRYGYTF. In DNA, the CDR3 is TGTGCCAGTAGCCCGGGACATCGCTATGGCTACACCTTC. This chain joins TRBV19 and TRBJ1-2, with a tentative D call TRBD1 (6 bases). This CDR3 contains 13 residues. CDR1 is LNHDA, CDR2 SQIVND, per germline (reference sequence). Deletions cut 6 bases from V and 4 bases from J, with 12 bases between.

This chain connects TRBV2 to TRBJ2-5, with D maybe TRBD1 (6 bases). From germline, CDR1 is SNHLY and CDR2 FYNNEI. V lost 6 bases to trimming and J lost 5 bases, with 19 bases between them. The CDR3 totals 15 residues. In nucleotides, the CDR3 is TGTGCCAGCAGGGAATTTACAGGGAAGGGCGAGACCCAGTACTTC. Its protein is CASREFTGKGETQYF. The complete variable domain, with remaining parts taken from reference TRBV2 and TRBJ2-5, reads EPEVTQTPSHQVTQMGQEVILRCVPISNHLYFYWYRQILGQKVEFLVSFYNNEISEKSEIFDDQFSVERPDGSNFTLKIRSTKLEDSAMYFCASREFTGKGETQYFGPGTRLLVL.

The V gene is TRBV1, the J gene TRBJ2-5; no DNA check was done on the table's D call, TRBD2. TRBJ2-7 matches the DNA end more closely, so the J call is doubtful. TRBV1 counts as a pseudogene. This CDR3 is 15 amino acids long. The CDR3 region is CTSSQRVMGGPEQYF. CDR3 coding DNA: TGCACCAGCAGCCAGCGGGTTATGGGGGGACCCGAGCAGTACTTC.

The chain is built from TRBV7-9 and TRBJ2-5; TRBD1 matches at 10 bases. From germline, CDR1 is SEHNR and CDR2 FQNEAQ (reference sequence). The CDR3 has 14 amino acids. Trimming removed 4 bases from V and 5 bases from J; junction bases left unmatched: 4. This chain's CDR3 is CASSWDRGGETQYF. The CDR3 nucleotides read TGTGCCAGCAGCTGGGACAGGGGAGGGGAGACCCAGTACTTC.

CDR3 coding DNA: TGCGCCAGCAGCTTGGTAGTACAGGGAAAAGGTGGCTACACCTTC. As protein: CASSLVVQGKGGYTF. The chain joins TRBV5-1 to TRBJ1-2, with D perhaps matching TRBD1 (6 bases). Looked up from germline, CDR1 is SGHRS and CDR2 is YFSETQ. The CDR3 is 15 amino acids. With 0 bases removed from V and 7 bases from J, the gap between germline ends came to 16 bases.

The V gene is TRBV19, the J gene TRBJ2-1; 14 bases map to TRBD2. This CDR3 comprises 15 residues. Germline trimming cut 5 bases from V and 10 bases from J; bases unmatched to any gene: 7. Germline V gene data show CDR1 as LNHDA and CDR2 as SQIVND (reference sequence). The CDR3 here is CASSPGLAGGEEQFF. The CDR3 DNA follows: TGTGCCAGTAGTCCTGGACTAGCGGGGGGTGAGGAGCAGTTCTTC.